The source of this TCR beta chain is a study of blood T cell repertoires in COVID-19. This clone has a handful of counts. V trimming: 5 bases; J trimming: 3 bases; junction bases outside the gene matches: 5. CDR1 is LNHDA, CDR2 SQIVND, per germline (reference sequence). CDR3 size: 14 residues. Generated by immunoSEQ multiplex PCR, the TCRdb table keeps only in-frame clones and is missing some. This sample has approximately 57,000 clones; approximately 82% occur once, and the top ten carry 8.2%. The sample comprised peripheral blood. This chain joins TRBV19 and TRBJ2-7, with 9 bases that match TRBD2. The sequence was collected from a woman of 80 years or more with acute or convalescent COVID-19. The CDR3, as DNA: TGTGCCAGTAGTTCCCGACTAGCGGTCTACGAGCAGTACTTC. Residues: CASSSRLAVYEQYF.